This is a list of T cell receptor beta chains from one sample in a study of OX40 agonist ivuxolimab in advanced cancers. Data came from immunoSEQ multiplex PCR; TCRdb stores just in-frame clones and leaves some out. The table lists about 38,000 clones, roughly nine tenths of them singletons. Sequenced here: CD4+ or CD8+ T cells sorted from blood, sampled in a trial of the OX40 agonist ivuxolimab. These receptors were collected from an adult with an advanced solid tumor such as melanoma, head and neck, liver or kidney cancer. Each CDR3 is given without its conserved first and last residue. The order of the fields is J gene, V gene, clone size, CDR3 protein. Clone size is shown for a subset of rows, as once, few, many or a class of expanded clone.

TRBJ1-1,TRBV30,few,AWSTPLSEAF
TRBJ2-3,TRBV7-6,.,ASSLAGGGADTQY
TRBJ2-3,TRBV4-3,.,ASSPEAGGPTDTQY
TRBJ2-1,TRBV9,.,ASSQQGQGLDEQF
TRBJ1-1,TRBV5-1,.,ASSLSWLEAQAF
TRBJ2-3,TRBV27,.,ASSLRGRRLDTQY
TRBJ2-7,TRBV27,once,ASSSRYWGLAGHKYEQY
TRBJ2-1,TRBV13,.,ASSLGPGAGGPGYEQF
TRBJ1-3,TRBV6-1,once,ASSVTDSSGNTIY
TRBJ2-5,TRBV11-3,.,ASSLDGTAGETQY
TRBJ1-3,TRBV4-1,.,ASSPTAGTVSGNTIY
TRBJ2-7,TRBV28,once,ASSLGDSSYEQY
TRBJ1-1,TRBV27,few,ASSLLSGGDTEAF
TRBJ1-5,TRBV28,.,ASSDYSSNQPQH
TRBJ2-1,TRBV7-2,.,ASSSTDPLHTEQF
TRBJ1-2,TRBV30,.,AWSGLKGERNGYT
TRBJ1-3,TRBV28,.,ASSHRGSGNTIY
TRBJ1-3,TRBV5-1,.,ASREAGFLDTIY
TRBJ2-1,TRBV4-3,.,ASSQGVSSYNEQF
TRBJ1-2,TRBV19,.,ASSIDKGRSGGYT
TRBJ2-3,TRBV6-5,.,ASRDLSGGPDTQY
TRBJ2-1,TRBV2,.,ASSDRNEQF
TRBJ2-5,TRBV15,.,ATSPSPGDRAGETQY
TRBJ2-1,TRBV29-1,.,SVYSQGAGNEQF
TRBJ2-5,TRBV11-1,.,ASSLGSGQETQY
TRBJ1-1,TRBV27,once,ASSRDPFFEAF
TRBJ1-2,TRBV10-3,medium-sized,AISESAGQGGGYT
TRBJ2-1,TRBV7-3,.,ASSLPRASGGNEQF
TRBJ1-1,TRBV11-2,once,ASSSSPGVNTEAF
TRBJ2-7,TRBV27,.,ASSPEGGGYGLSVYEQY
TRBJ2-2,TRBV9,once,ASSVEGANTGELF
TRBJ2-5,TRBV9,.,ASSPTSGEFQETQY
TRBJ2-1,TRBV27,.,ASSLSGPGTNEQF
TRBJ1-5,TRBV10-3,.,AISESEGQGGQPQH
TRBJ2-7,TRBV10-3,.,AIKRPDSYEQY
TRBJ2-7,TRBV9,.,ASSPTGTGRHEQY
TRBJ2-2,TRBV7-2,.,ASSLGSLETGELF
TRBJ2-7,TRBV5-1,.,ASSLGGGGEQY
TRBJ2-1,TRBV19,.,ASSGLAGGLGQF
TRBJ1-1,TRBV6-5,.,ASSYSEGTNTEAF
TRBJ2-7,TRBV4-3,.,ASSQEGSSSYEQY